Listed below are T cell receptor beta chains from one sample, sequenced in a study of shared clonotypes between healthy human individuals. The assay was immunoSEQ multiplex PCR, and TCRdb's table has in-frame clones only and misses some. Among approximately 2,300,000 clones listed, 92% were seen once. Sequencing was done on a sample of naive CD4+ T cells from PBMCs. These receptors were obtained from a man aged 18 to 30 in good health. Some clones in this sample may be carry-over from other donors' samples. Each CDR3 is given without its conserved first and last residue. The size of a clone is reported for some rows only, either as once, few or many, or as a class for expanded clones.

v_gene	j_gene	abundance	CDR3aa
TRBV28	TRBJ1-1	.	ASSLYTEAF
TRBV28	TRBJ1-2	.	ASSLLQQSFRLYGYT
TRBV5-6	TRBJ2-1	.	ASSLLGQGNNEQF
TRBV4-3	TRBJ2-2	.	ASSPQTGANTGELF
TRBV7-8	TRBJ2-2	.	ASSLIRATTGELF
TRBV14	TRBJ1-2	.	ASSLRDSPGIHYGYT
TRBV4-3	TRBJ2-5	.	ASSQDVTQQETQY
TRBV7-3	TRBJ2-5	.	ASSPQGGFGETQY
TRBV5-1	TRBJ2-3	once	ASSLGGVRGDTQY
TRBV6-5	TRBJ1-1	.	ASSYSRVGTEAF
TRBV6-1	TRBJ2-5	.	ASRREAVETQY
TRBV10-1	TRBJ2-5	.	ASTNSLVSILTQY
TRBV28	TRBJ2-2	.	ASSFQPNTGELF
TRBV6-1	TRBJ2-7	.	ASSESAPGIYEQY
TRBV5-1	TRBJ2-3	.	ASSGGDYSSTDTQY
TRBV13	TRBJ2-5	.	ASSLVSGRAHQETQY
TRBV18	TRBJ2-7	.	ASSLQQGTYEQY
TRBV15	TRBJ2-7	.	ATSRRGSSYEQY
TRBV30	TRBJ1-3	.	AWSADGNTIY
TRBV6-5	TRBJ1-2	.	ASSYVGSLDGYT
TRBV7-2	TRBJ2-1	.	ATARQYNEQF
TRBV9	TRBJ2-7	.	ASSPTSGSGEQY
TRBV4-2	TRBJ2-7	.	ASSQELGTGRQQY
TRBV4-1	TRBJ1-4	.	ASSQLSRRSEKLF
TRBV5-1	TRBJ2-3	.	ASSSGSGGETDTQY
TRBV30	TRBJ2-3	.	AWSEGQRTDTQY
TRBV2	TRBJ2-7	.	ASSEWQGSYEQY
TRBV6-1	TRBJ2-7	.	ASSTGSFYEQY
TRBV10-3	TRBJ2-1	.	AISEGDRGYNEQF
TRBV15	TRBJ1-1	.	ATSQMDTEAF
TRBV7-9	TRBJ2-6	.	ASSLGRDLSGANVLT
TRBV10-1	TRBJ2-7	.	ASSEGVGSYEQY
TRBV5-1	TRBJ2-2	.	ASSLDQGPNTGELF
TRBV5-6	TRBJ2-7	.	ASRTWDSSYEQY
TRBV7-6	TRBJ1-5	.	ASTRRAGGVQPQH
TRBV10-3	TRBJ2-7	.	AISGGQGATYEQY
TRBV6-5	TRBJ1-2	.	ASSSRPGVNYGYT
TRBV5-1	TRBJ2-1	.	ASSPGVGSYNEQF
TRBV6-1	TRBJ2-7	.	ASSDQTRSGGEQY
TRBV10-1	TRBJ2-3	once	ASSDRGPDTQY
TRBV5-1	TRBJ2-3	once	ASSFWTSGTRTDTQY
TRBV7-9	TRBJ1-1	.	ASSLGGGRPNTEAF
TRBV6-1	TRBJ2-2	.	ASSEAGDGELF
TRBV5-4	TRBJ1-1	.	ASSPVVGQNTEAF
TRBV28	TRBJ1-2	.	ASSKKGYYGYT
TRBV7-8	TRBJ1-2	.	ASSFVPGYGYT
TRBV28	TRBJ2-7	.	ASSNPFKGGDEQY
TRBV2	TRBJ2-1	.	ASSDRLAGVVEQF
TRBV11-3	TRBJ1-1	.	ASSLRRGSGAF
TRBV18	TRBJ1-5	few	ASSPGQGFQPQH
TRBV10-3	TRBJ2-3	.	AISEYGLVGTDTQY
TRBV2	TRBJ2-1	.	ASSEASGGPYEQF
TRBV9	TRBJ1-4	.	ASSPSGKPGAPYEKLF
TRBV7-9	TRBJ2-3	.	ASSLLLQQGSDTQY